This entry features one T cell receptor beta chain sequence. This entry comes from a study of a mutant IDH1 vaccine in newly diagnosed glioma. Study information: Patients' prior therapy spanned radiotherapy, temozolomide, or both; most underwent both.

The time point is: baseline, week 1 (first vaccination visit). The treatment denotes: pre-vaccination baseline after standard-of-care therapy. Each astrocytoma in the donors was new, WHO grade 3 or 4, IDH1-mutant and ATRX-lost. The protocol was immunoSEQ multiplex PCR, while the TCRdb copy is restricted to in-frame clones and leaves out a portion. The repertoire includes more than 80,000 clones, 83% of them detected once, and 7% to 9% sits in the top ten. The CDR3 runs to 14 residues. Germline-derived CDR1 and CDR2 are MNHEY and SVGAGI. The V gene lost 6 bases and the J gene lost 10 bases, with 19 bases spanning the gap.

The clonotype originates from a woman aged 45 to 65 with glioma. V is TRBV6-5 and J is TRBJ2-1; tentatively, D is TRBD2 (6 bases). The sequenced sample was PBMCs, obtained from a glioma patient treated with radiotherapy, temozolomide or both. CDR3 DNA: TGTGCCAGCAGGACCGGCCGGGACGGGGGAGAGCAGTTCTTC. Translation gives CASRTGRDGGEQFF.